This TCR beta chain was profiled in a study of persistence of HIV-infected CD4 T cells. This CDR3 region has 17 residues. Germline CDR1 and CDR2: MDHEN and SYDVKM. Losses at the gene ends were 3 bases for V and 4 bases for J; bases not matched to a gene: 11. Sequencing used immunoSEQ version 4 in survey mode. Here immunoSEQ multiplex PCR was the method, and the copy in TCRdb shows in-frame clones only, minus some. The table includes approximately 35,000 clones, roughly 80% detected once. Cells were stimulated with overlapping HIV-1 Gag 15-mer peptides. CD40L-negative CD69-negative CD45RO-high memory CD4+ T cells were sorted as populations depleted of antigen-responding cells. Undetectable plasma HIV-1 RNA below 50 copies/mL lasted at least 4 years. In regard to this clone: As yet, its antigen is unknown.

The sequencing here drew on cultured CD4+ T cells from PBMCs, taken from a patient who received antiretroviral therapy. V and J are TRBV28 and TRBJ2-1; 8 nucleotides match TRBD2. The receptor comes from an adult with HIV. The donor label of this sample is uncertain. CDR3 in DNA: TGTGCCAGCAGTTTCGGGTTGGCGGGGGGCTGGTACAATGAGCAGTTCTTC. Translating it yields CASSFGLAGGWYNEQFF.